The rows below give T cell receptor beta chains drawn from one sample of a study of HIV-infected patients and healthy controls. TCRdb used MiXCR to reprocess the 5' RACE reads, holding one entry per CDR3 protein. The sample records around 18,000 distinct CDR3 sequences, roughly a tenth being singletons. Material for sequencing was blood. These receptors all come from an adult in good health. Both conserved end residues are part of each CDR3. D genes are given only for firm matches. Rows give clone size only sometimes, using once, few, many, or a class for an expanded clone.

V gene: TRBV7-9
J gene: TRBJ2-3
clone size: many
D gene: TRBD2
CDR3 DNA: TGTGCCAGCAGCTCGAGCCTTTTTAGTGGGACTAGGAGTTTT
CDR3 protein: CASSSSLFSGTRSF

V gene: TRBV2
J gene: TRBJ2-7
clone size: medium-sized
D gene: TRBD1
CDR3 DNA: TGTGCCAGCAGTGAGGCCACCGGGACAGCAATCTACGAGCAGTACTTC
CDR3 protein: CASSEATGTAIYEQYF

V gene: TRBV5-1
J gene: TRBJ2-7
clone size: many
D gene: NA
CDR3 DNA: TGCGCCAGCAGCTTGGGTTGGGGTAAAGACCCCTACGAGCAGTACTTC
CDR3 protein: CASSLGWGKDPYEQYF

V gene: TRBV28
J gene: TRBJ2-7
clone size: many
D gene: NA
CDR3 DNA: TGTGCCAGCAGTTTCATCCCCGGGGGCCTAGGCTACGAGCAGTACTTC
CDR3 protein: CASSFIPGGLGYEQYF

V gene: TRBV14
J gene: TRBJ2-1
clone size: many
D gene: NA
CDR3 DNA: TGTGCCAGCAGCCAGTACAATGAGCAGTTCTTC
CDR3 protein: CASSQYNEQFF

V gene: TRBV29-1
J gene: TRBJ2-7
clone size: many
D gene: TRBD2
CDR3 DNA: TGCAGCGTACGAATGAAGGCGGGAGGGGGCGAGCAGTACTTC
CDR3 protein: CSVRMKAGGGEQYF

V gene: TRBV12-3/TRBV12-4
J gene: TRBJ2-7
clone size: many
D gene: TRBD2
CDR3 DNA: TGTGCCAGCTTCCCCGGGACTAGCGGGAGTTCGGGTGAGCAGTACTTC
CDR3 protein: CASFPGTSGSSGEQYF

V gene: TRBV29-1
J gene: TRBJ2-5
clone size: many
D gene: NA
CDR3 DNA: TGCAGCGTTGGGAAACCTAACCAAGAGACCCAGTACTTC
CDR3 protein: CSVGKPNQETQYF

V gene: TRBV7-7
J gene: TRBJ1-4
clone size: many
D gene: TRBD1
CDR3 DNA: TGTGCCAGCAGCCGGACAGGAGATGAAAAACTGTTTTTT
CDR3 protein: CASSRTGDEKLFF

V gene: TRBV10-2
J gene: TRBJ2-5
clone size: NA
D gene: TRBD2
CDR3 DNA: TGCGCCAGCAGTGAAGGGGGTGACCTAGCGGGAGGGCCGCAAGAGACCCAGTACTTC
CDR3 protein: CASSEGGDLAGGPQETQYF

V gene: TRBV4-1
J gene: TRBJ2-7
clone size: medium-sized
D gene: TRBD2
CDR3 DNA: TGCGCCAGCAGCCAAGAAAAGCGGGAGGGGAAGTACGAGCAGTACTTC
CDR3 protein: CASSQEKREGKYEQYF

V gene: TRBV3-1
J gene: TRBJ1-5
clone size: many
D gene: NA
CDR3 DNA: TGTGCCAGCAGCCAAGGGCCCGATAGCAATCAGCCCCAGCATTTT
CDR3 protein: CASSQGPDSNQPQHF

V gene: TRBV20-1
J gene: TRBJ2-1
clone size: NA
D gene: TRBD2
CDR3 DNA: TGCAGTGCTTGGAGCGGGAGTGGGATAAACGGTGAGCAGTTCTTC
CDR3 protein: CSAWSGSGINGEQFF

V gene: TRBV19
J gene: TRBJ2-1
clone size: many
D gene: NA
CDR3 DNA: TGTGCCAGTAGGGTGGACTTTATGAATGAGCAGTTCTTC
CDR3 protein: CASRVDFMNEQFF

V gene: TRBV28
J gene: TRBJ2-3
clone size: NA
D gene: TRBD2
CDR3 DNA: TGTGCCAGCAGTTTAAAAGCGGGGTCTGCAGATACGCAGTATTTT
CDR3 protein: CASSLKAGSADTQYF

V gene: TRBV7-8
J gene: TRBJ2-3
clone size: many
D gene: NA
CDR3 DNA: TGTGCCAGCAGTCCACGGTCCGGGGCTTGGACAGATACGCAGTATTTT
CDR3 protein: CASSPRSGAWTDTQYF

V gene: TRBV19
J gene: TRBJ2-2
clone size: many
D gene: TRBD2
CDR3 DNA: TGTGCCAGTAGTATGCGGGAGTACACCGGGGAGCTGTTTTTT
CDR3 protein: CASSMREYTGELFF

V gene: TRBV3-1
J gene: TRBJ1-4
clone size: many
D gene: NA
CDR3 DNA: TGTGCCAGCAGCCAGGCCTCCGTTCGAGGTGAAAAACTGTTTTTT
CDR3 protein: CASSQASVRGEKLFF

V gene: TRBV11-2
J gene: TRBJ2-3
clone size: NA
D gene: NA
CDR3 DNA: TGTGCCAGCAGCTTTAGCGGGACAGGGACTGGGAGTACGCAGTATTTT
CDR3 protein: CASSFSGTGTGSTQYF

V gene: TRBV29-1
J gene: TRBJ1-5
clone size: many
D gene: NA
CDR3 DNA: TGCAGCGTTCTGGACCCGTCAGGCAATCAGCCCCAGCATTTT
CDR3 protein: CSVLDPSGNQPQHF

V gene: TRBV29-1
J gene: TRBJ2-7
clone size: medium-sized
D gene: NA
CDR3 DNA: TGCAGCGTTGAAGATCTTCGGGAGTCAGGGATAGCGCAGTACTTC
CDR3 protein: CSVEDLRESGIAQYF

V gene: TRBV7-8
J gene: TRBJ2-7
clone size: few
D gene: NA
CDR3 DNA: TGTGCCAGCAGCTTACTGGTAGCGCCCAGCTCCTACGAGCAGTACTTC
CDR3 protein: CASSLLVAPSSYEQYF

V gene: TRBV29-1
J gene: TRBJ2-5
clone size: many
D gene: NA
CDR3 DNA: TGCAGCGTCCGGACTATGTTAACCCAAGAGACCCAGTACTTC
CDR3 protein: CSVRTMLTQETQYF

V gene: TRBV12-3/TRBV12-4
J gene: TRBJ2-7
clone size: many
D gene: TRBD2
CDR3 DNA: TGTGCCAGCAGCTCTTTGGGACTAGCGGGAGGGGGCGAGCAGTACTTC
CDR3 protein: CASSSLGLAGGGEQYF

V gene: TRBV4-1
J gene: TRBJ2-5
clone size: NA
D gene: TRBD1
CDR3 DNA: TGCGCCAGCAGCCTGGGGGACAGAGGCGGCGAGACCCAGTACTTC
CDR3 protein: CASSLGDRGGETQYF

V gene: TRBV29-1
J gene: TRBJ2-6
clone size: medium-sized
D gene: NA
CDR3 DNA: TGCAGCGTTGGGGTTTTCTCTGGGGCCAACGTCCTGACTTTC
CDR3 protein: CSVGVFSGANVLTF

V gene: TRBV3-1
J gene: TRBJ2-1
clone size: many
D gene: NA
CDR3 DNA: TGTGCCAGCAGCCAAAGGGCTAGCGAAAACAATGAGCAGTTCTTC
CDR3 protein: CASSQRASENNEQFF

V gene: TRBV19
J gene: TRBJ2-1
clone size: NA
D gene: NA
CDR3 DNA: TGTGCCAGTAGAAGAACTATCAACTCCTACAATGAGCAGTTCTTC
CDR3 protein: CASRRTINSYNEQFF

V gene: TRBV13
J gene: TRBJ1-4
clone size: NA
D gene: TRBD1
CDR3 DNA: TGTGCCAGCAGCTTAAACGGCGGGACAGCAAATGAAAAACTGTTTTTT
CDR3 protein: CASSLNGGTANEKLFF

V gene: TRBV7-3
J gene: TRBJ2-5
clone size: many
D gene: NA
CDR3 DNA: TGTGCCAGCAGCTTAAACAGCGCCGGGACCCAGTACTTC
CDR3 protein: CASSLNSAGTQYF

V gene: TRBV5-1
J gene: TRBJ2-7
clone size: many
D gene: NA
CDR3 DNA: TGCGCCAGCAGCTTGGGACAGGCCCTAAGCTACGAGCAGTACTTC
CDR3 protein: CASSLGQALSYEQYF

V gene: TRBV19
J gene: TRBJ2-5
clone size: many
D gene: NA
CDR3 DNA: TGTGCCAGTAGCCCCGGACCCTGGAGGAAAGAGACCCAGTACTTC
CDR3 protein: CASSPGPWRKETQYF